The T cell receptor beta chain under discussion was sequenced for a study of blood T cell repertoires in COVID-19. Study-wide background: Sites in the United States, Italy and Spain provided acute and convalescent COVID-19 samples. PBMCs, B-cell-depleted T cells, or T cells were the source of the cDNA or gDNA that made up the material.

The V gene lost 6 bases and the J gene lost 0 bases, with 17 bases spanning the gap. This CDR3 has 15 residues. Looked up from germline, CDR1 is GTSNPN and CDR2 is SVGIG (reference sequence). Assay used: immunoSEQ multiplex PCR; TCRdb lists only in-frame clones, some missing. The repertoire holds 250,000 to 350,000 clones, with 85% to 90% as singletons. Seattle enrolled patients during active infection and tracked them longitudinally. The rearrangement uses TRBV30 and TRBJ1-1; D unclear. The sequenced sample consisted of peripheral blood. The sequence was collected from a woman between 45 and 65 years old with COVID-19, enrolled during active disease. The CDR3 DNA reads as TGTGCCTGCCGAGTACGACACCCCATGAACACTGAAGCTTTCTTT. As protein: CACRVRHPMNTEAFF.